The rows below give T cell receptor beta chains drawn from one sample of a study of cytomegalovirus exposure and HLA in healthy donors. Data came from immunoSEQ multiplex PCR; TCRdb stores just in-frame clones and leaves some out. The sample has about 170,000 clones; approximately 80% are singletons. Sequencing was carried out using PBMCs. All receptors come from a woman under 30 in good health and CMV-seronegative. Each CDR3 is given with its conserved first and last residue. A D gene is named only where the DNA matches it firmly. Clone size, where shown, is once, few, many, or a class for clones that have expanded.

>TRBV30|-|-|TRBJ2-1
TGTGCCTGGAGTGTACCAGAGGGCAATGAGCAGTTCTTC
CAWSVPEGNEQFF
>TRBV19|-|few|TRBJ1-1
TGTGCCAGTAGGGCCCCCAGTACGAACACTGAAGCTTTCTTT
CASRAPSTNTEAFF
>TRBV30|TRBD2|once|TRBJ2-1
TGTGCCTGGAGGAGACTAGCGGGAGGTCACGGTGAGCAGTTCTTC
CAWRRLAGGHGEQFF
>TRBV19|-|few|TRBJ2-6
TGTGCCAGTAGTGCTCGCCGGCAAGGGGGCTCTGGGGCCAACGTCCTGACTTTC
CASSARRQGGSGANVLTF
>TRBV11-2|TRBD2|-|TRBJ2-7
TGTGCCAGCAGCCCGAGGACTAGCGGTATGTACGAGCAGTACTTC
CASSPRTSGMYEQYF
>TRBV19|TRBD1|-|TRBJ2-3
TGTGCCAGTAGGATTGTGACAGGGGGCGCGAGCACAGATACGCAGTATTTT
CASRIVTGGASTDTQYF
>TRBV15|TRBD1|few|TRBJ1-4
TGTGCCACCAGCAGAGAGACAGGGGTTTACGAAAAACTGTTTTTT
CATSRETGVYEKLFF
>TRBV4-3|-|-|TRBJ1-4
TGCGCCAGCAGCCAAGGAGGGGGGGAGAGGGATGAAAAACTGTTTTTT
CASSQGGGERDEKLFF
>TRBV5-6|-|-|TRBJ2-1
TGTGCCAGCACCACTAGGGGGTCCTACAATGAGCAGTTCTTC
CASTTRGSYNEQFF
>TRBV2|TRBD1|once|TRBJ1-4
TGTGCCAGCAGTGGTCCAGGGGGCAATGAAAAACTGTTTTTT
CASSGPGGNEKLFF
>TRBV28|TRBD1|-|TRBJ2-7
TGTGCCAGCAAGGGCTTTGCGGGACAGGGGAACGAGCAGTACTTC
CASKGFAGQGNEQYF
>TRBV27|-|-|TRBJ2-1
TGTGCCAGCAGTTTACGTGTGGGAGTGGGCAATGAGCAGTTCTTC
CASSLRVGVGNEQFF
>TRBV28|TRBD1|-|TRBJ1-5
TGTGCCAGCAGTGAAGGGACAGGGTTCAATCAGCCCCAGCATTTT
CASSEGTGFNQPQHF
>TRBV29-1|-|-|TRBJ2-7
TGCAGCGTTGTATGGACATACGAGCAGTACTTC
CSVVWTYEQYF
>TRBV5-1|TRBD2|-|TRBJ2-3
TGCGCCAGTACCTTAGCGGGAGATAGGGCAGATACGCAGTATTTT
CASTLAGDRADTQYF
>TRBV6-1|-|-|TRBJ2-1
TGTGCCAGCAGTAATCATTCGCGTCTGCAAAATGAGCAGTTCTTC
CASSNHSRLQNEQFF
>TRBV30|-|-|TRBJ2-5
TGTGCCTCAGCACAGGGTTTCCAAGAGACCCAGTACTTC
CASAQGFQETQYF
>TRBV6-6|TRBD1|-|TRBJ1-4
TGTGCCAGCAGTCCGGAGGGACAGGCCTATGAAAAACTGTTTTTT
CASSPEGQAYEKLFF
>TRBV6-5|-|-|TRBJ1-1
TGTGCCAGCAGTTACTCGAGGGCACGGGACACTGAAGCTTTCTTT
CASSYSRARDTEAFF
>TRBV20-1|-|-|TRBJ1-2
TGCAGTGCCGGGAAGAGCTATGGCTACACCTTC
CSAGKSYGYTF
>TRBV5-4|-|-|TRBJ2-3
TGTGCCAGCAGCTTGCCCATTACAGATACGCAGTATTTT
CASSLPITDTQYF
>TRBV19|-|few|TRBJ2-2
TGTGCCAGTAGTATAGGACTGAGTGGAACCGGGGAGCTGTTTTTT
CASSIGLSGTGELFF
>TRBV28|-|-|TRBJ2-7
TGTGCCAGCAACCGACCAGGGGCGGACTACGAGCAGTACTTC
CASNRPGADYEQYF
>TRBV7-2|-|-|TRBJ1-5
TGTGCCAGCAGCCCCACAGGGATCTCCTATCAGCCCCAGCATTTT
CASSPTGISYQPQHF
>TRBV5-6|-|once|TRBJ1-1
TGTGCCAGCATCAAGACCCCGCGGGACACTGAAGCTTTCTTT
CASIKTPRDTEAFF
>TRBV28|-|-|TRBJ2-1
TGTGCCAGCAGTTTAGACACTAATGAGCAGTTCTTC
CASSLDTNEQFF
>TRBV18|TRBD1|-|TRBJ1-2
TGTGCCAGCTCACCTGCTCCACAGGGGAATCGGGGTGGCTACACCTTC
CASSPAPQGNRGGYTF
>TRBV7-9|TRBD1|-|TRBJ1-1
TGTGCCAGCCAACTCACAGGGGGAGAAGAAGCTTTCTTT
CASQLTGGEEAFF
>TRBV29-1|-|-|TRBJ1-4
TGCAGCGTTGCCATTGCAACTAATGAAAAACTGTTTTTT
CSVAIATNEKLFF